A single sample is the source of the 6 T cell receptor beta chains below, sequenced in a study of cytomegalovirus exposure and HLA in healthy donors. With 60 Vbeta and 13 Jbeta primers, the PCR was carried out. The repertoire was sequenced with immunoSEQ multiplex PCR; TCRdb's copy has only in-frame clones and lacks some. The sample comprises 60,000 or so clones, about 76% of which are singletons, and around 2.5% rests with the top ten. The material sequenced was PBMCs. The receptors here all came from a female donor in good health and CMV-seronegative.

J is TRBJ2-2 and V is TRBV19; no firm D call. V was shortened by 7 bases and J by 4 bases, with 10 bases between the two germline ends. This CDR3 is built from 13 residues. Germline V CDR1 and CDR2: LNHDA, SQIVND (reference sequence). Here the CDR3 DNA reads TGTGCCAGTAAATCGGTCGGCACCGGGGAGCTGTTTTTT. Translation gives CASKSVGTGELFF.

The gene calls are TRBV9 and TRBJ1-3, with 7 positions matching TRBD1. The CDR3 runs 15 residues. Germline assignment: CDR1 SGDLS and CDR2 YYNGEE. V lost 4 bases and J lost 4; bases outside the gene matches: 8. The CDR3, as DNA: TGTGCCAGCAGCCCACAGGGGCTCCGGGGAAACACCATATATTTT. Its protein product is CASSPQGLRGNTIYF.

CDR3 protein: CASSSHDREVGGYTF. The CDR3 DNA is TGTGCCAGCAGCTCGCACGACAGGGAAGTTGGTGGCTACACCTTC. The chain couples TRBV7-2 to TRBJ1-2; 7 nucleotides agree with TRBD1. Germline V lookup: CDR1 SGHTA, CDR2 FQGNSA. The ends lost 4 bases at V and 7 bases at J; junction bases unmatched: 12. CDR3 length equals 15 residues.

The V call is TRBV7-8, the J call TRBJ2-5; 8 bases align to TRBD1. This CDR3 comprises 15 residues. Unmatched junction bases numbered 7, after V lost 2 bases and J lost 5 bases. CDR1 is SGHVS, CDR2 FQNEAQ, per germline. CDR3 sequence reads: CASSLYGTGAETQYF. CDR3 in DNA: TGTGCCAGCAGCTTATACGGGACAGGCGCTGAGACCCAGTACTTC.

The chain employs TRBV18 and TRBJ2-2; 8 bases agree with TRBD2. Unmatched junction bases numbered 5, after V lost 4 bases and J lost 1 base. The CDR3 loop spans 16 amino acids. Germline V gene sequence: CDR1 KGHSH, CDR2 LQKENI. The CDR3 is CASSRGAGVNTGELFF. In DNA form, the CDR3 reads TGTGCCAGCTCACGGGGAGCGGGGGTGAACACCGGGGAGCTGTTTTTT.

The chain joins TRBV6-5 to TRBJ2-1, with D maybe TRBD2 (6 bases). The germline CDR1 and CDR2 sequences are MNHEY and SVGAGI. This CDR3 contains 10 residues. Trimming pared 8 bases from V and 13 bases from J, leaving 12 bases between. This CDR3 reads CASGRRVQFF. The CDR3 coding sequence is TGTGCCAGCGGGAGGAGGGTTCAGTTCTTC.